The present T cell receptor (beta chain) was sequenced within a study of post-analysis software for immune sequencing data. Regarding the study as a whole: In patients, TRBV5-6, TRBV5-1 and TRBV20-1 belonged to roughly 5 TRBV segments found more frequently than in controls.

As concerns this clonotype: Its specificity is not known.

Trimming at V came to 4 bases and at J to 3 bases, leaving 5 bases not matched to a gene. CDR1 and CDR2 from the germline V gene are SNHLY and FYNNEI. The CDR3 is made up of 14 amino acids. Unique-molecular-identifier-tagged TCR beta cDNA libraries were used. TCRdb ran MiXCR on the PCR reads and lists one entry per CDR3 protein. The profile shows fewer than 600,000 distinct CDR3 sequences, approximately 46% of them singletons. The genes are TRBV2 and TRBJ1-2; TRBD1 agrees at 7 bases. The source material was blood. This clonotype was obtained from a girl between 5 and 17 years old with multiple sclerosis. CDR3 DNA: TGTGCCAGCAGTGTGGACAGGTCTCACTATGGCTACACCTTC. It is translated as CASSVDRSHYGYTF.